This is a list of T cell receptor beta chains from one sample in a study of blood T cell repertoires in COVID-19. Sequencing used immunoSEQ multiplex PCR; TCRdb keeps in-frame clones, though not all of them. This sample has approximately 170,000 clones, with approximately 85% found just once. The sample was peripheral blood. These receptor sequences come from a man aged 80 or over with COVID-19, enrolled during active disease. Each CDR3 is given with its conserved first and last residue. The D gene is left open where the match is weak. Clone size appears in some rows only: once, few, many, or a class for an expanded clone.

TRBJ1-1 NA TRBV2 NA CASSSDMNTEAFF TGTGCCAGCAGCTCGGACATGAACACTGAAGCTTTCTTT
TRBJ1-2 NA TRBV5-4 NA CASSRQTNYGYTF TGTGCCAGCAGCCGACAGACAAACTATGGCTACACCTTC
TRBJ2-1 TRBD2 TRBV11-2 NA CASSLGLAGVEQFF TGTGCCAGCAGCTTAGGTCTAGCGGGGGTTGAGCAGTTCTTC
TRBJ1-2 TRBD1 TRBV5-8 NA CASRRKQGTNYGYTF TGTGCCAGCAGAAGAAAACAGGGGACTAACTATGGCTACACCTTC
TRBJ1-6 TRBD1 TRBV19 NA CASRTRDSNSPLHF TGTGCCAGTAGAACCAGGGACAGTAATTCACCCCTCCACTTT
TRBJ1-1 NA TRBV4-2 NA CASSQVGMGTGVTFF NA
TRBJ1-3 TRBD1 TRBV4-3 NA CASSQVTGGSGNTIYF TGCGCCAGCAGCCAAGTGACAGGGGGCTCTGGAAACACCATATATTTT
TRBJ2-5 NA TRBV4-2 NA CASSQAEGVGVETQYF TGTGCCAGCAGCCAAGCGGAAGGGGTGGGCGTTGAGACCCAGTACTTC
TRBJ1-1 NA TRBV5-4 NA CASSLIENTEAFF TGTGCCAGCAGCTTGATAGAAAACACTGAAGCTTTCTTT
TRBJ1-2 TRBD1 TRBV18 NA CASSRGTGPNYGYTF TGTGCCAGCTCAAGAGGGACAGGGCCTAACTATGGCTACACCTTC
TRBJ1-5 NA TRBV19 NA CASSITGSNQPQHF TGTGCCAGTAGTATTACAGGGAGCAATCAGCCCCAGCATTTT
TRBJ1-2 NA TRBV5-4 NA CASSRKTARSNYGYTF TGTGCCAGCAGCCGAAAGACAGCCCGATCTAACTATGGCTACACCTTC
TRBJ1-4 NA TRBV7-9 once CASSPRSNMREKLFF TGTGCCAGCAGCCCGCGGTCGAACATGCGTGAAAAACTGTTTTTT
TRBJ1-2 NA TRBV2 NA CASRRDYGYTF TGTGCCAGCAGGCGGGACTATGGCTACACCTTC
TRBJ1-2 NA TRBV5-4 NA CASSLAGVQGNYGYTF TGTGCCAGCAGCTTGGCCGGCGTTCAGGGGAACTATGGCTACACCTTC
TRBJ1-1 NA TRBV5-1 NA CASSWGQAPEAFF TGCGCCAGCAGCTGGGGGCAGGCCCCTGAAGCTTTCTTT
TRBJ2-3 TRBD1 TRBV9 NA CASSVSPGGSYTQYF TGTGCCAGCAGCGTAAGTCCAGGGGGTTCTTATACGCAGTATTTT
TRBJ1-1 TRBD1 TRBV24-1 NA CATSDPHRGEAFF TGTGCCACCAGTGATCCCCACAGGGGTGAAGCTTTCTTT
TRBJ1-1 NA TRBV4-1 once CASSQEAQWANTEAFF TGCGCCAGCAGCCAAGAGGCCCAATGGGCTAACACTGAAGCTTTCTTT
TRBJ1-4 NA TRBV14 NA CASSLQQGWGEKLFF TGTGCCAGCAGCCTCCAACAGGGTTGGGGTGAAAAACTGTTTTTT
TRBJ1-4 NA TRBV4-2 NA CASSLLGEASEKLFF TGTGCCAGCAGCCTCCTCGGGGAGGCCAGTGAAAAACTGTTTTTT
TRBJ2-2 NA TRBV4-1 NA CASSQEGAGTGELFF TGCGCCAGCAGCCAAGAAGGCGCGGGCACCGGGGAGCTGTTTTTT
TRBJ2-5 TRBD1 TRBV10-3 NA CAISEGTGVQETQYF TGTGCCATCAGTGAAGGGACAGGGGTTCAAGAGACCCAGTACTTC
TRBJ2-5 TRBD1 TRBV3-1/TRBV3-2 NA CASSLQGGETQYF TGTGCCAGCAGTCTACAGGGGGGAGAGACCCAGTACTTC
TRBJ2-2 NA TRBV7-9 NA CASSLRTTAGELFF TGTGCCAGCAGCTTGCGGACTACGGCCGGGGAGCTGTTTTTT
TRBJ2-1 NA TRBV20-1 NA CSASGGRNEQFF TGCAGTGCAAGTGGTGGCAGAAATGAGCAGTTCTTC
TRBJ1-4 TRBD1 TRBV19 NA CASGDRGNEKLFF TGTGCCAGTGGGGACAGAGGTAATGAAAAACTGTTTTTT
TRBJ2-1 TRBD1 TRBV3-1/TRBV3-2 NA CASSPRPGQGNNEQFF TGTGCCAGCAGTCCCAGGCCGGGACAGGGTAACAATGAGCAGTTCTTC
TRBJ2-2 NA TRBV6-5 once CASSYRGVNTGELFF TGTGCCAGCAGTTACCGGGGAGTGAACACCGGGGAGCTGTTTTTT
TRBJ1-1 NA TRBV3-1/TRBV3-2 NA CASSPGGVGTEAFF TGTGCCAGCAGCCCCGGGGGTGTCGGCACTGAAGCTTTCTTT
TRBJ1-5 NA TRBV3-1/TRBV3-2 NA CASSQETGSNQPQHF TGTGCCAGCAGCCAAGAGACAGGAAGCAATCAGCCCCAGCATTTT
TRBJ2-7 NA TRBV6-5 NA CASSYSTRSTYEQYF TGTGCCAGCAGTTACTCGACAAGGTCGACCTACGAGCAGTACTTC
TRBJ1-2 TRBD1 TRBV19 few CASSIGRTGDSGYTF TGTGCCAGTAGTATAGGGCGGACAGGGGACTCTGGCTACACCTTC
TRBJ2-1 NA TRBV5-1 NA CASSPQGWEQFF TGCGCCAGCAGCCCACAGGGTTGGGAGCAGTTCTTC
TRBJ1-5 TRBD1 TRBV3-1/TRBV3-2 NA CASSPTDRGHQPQHF TGTGCCAGCAGCCCAACAGACAGGGGCCATCAGCCCCAGCATTTT
TRBJ2-7 NA TRBV28 NA CASSPLETGISYEQYF TGTGCCAGCAGTCCCCTTGAGACAGGCATCTCCTACGAGCAGTACTTC
TRBJ2-7 TRBD2 TRBV19 NA CASSILSSGGSYEQYF TGTGCCAGTAGTATACTGTCTAGCGGGGGCTCCTACGAGCAGTACTTC
TRBJ1-1 NA TRBV9 NA CASSVDPQGSDTEAFF TGTGCCAGCAGCGTAGATCCCCAGGGGTCCGACACTGAAGCTTTCTTT
TRBJ1-5 TRBD1 TRBV19 once CASSSDRGPNQPQHF TGTGCCAGTAGTTCTGACAGGGGCCCCAATCAGCCCCAGCATTTT
TRBJ2-7 NA TRBV2 NA CASTPQGTYEQYF TGTGCCAGCACCCCTCAGGGGACCTACGAGCAGTACTTC
TRBJ1-1 NA TRBV15 NA CATSRRDTNTEAFF TGTGCCACCAGCAGACGGGACACGAACACTGAAGCTTTCTTT